A selection of T cell receptor beta chains follows, all from one sample in a study of blood T cell repertoires in COVID-19. Libraries were prepared by immunoSEQ multiplex PCR; TCRdb keeps only in-frame clonotypes and omits some of them. This sample has some 200,000 clones; more than 70% occur once, and the top ten carry over 15%. The material sequenced was peripheral blood. The source is a man over 45 with COVID-19, enrolled during active disease. Each CDR3 is given with its conserved first and last residue. D genes are given only for firm matches. The size field is filled for only some rows; it gives once, few, many or a size class.

cdr3_nt cdr3_aa v_call d_call j_call clone_size
TGTGCCTGGAGGGCAGGGTTCTACGAGCAGTACTTC CAWRAGFYEQYF TRBV30 - TRBJ2-7 -
TGTGCCAGCAGTTACGGACAGGGAAATTTCGAGCAGTACTTC CASSYGQGNFEQYF TRBV6-5 TRBD1 TRBJ2-7 -
TGTGCCAGCAGCTTACCGGGAGGGAACTATGGCTACACCTTC CASSLPGGNYGYTF TRBV5-4 - TRBJ1-2 -
TGCGCCAGCAGCTTGGAGACAGGGGACAATCAGCCCCAGCATTTT CASSLETGDNQPQHF TRBV5-1 TRBD1 TRBJ1-5 -
TGTGCCAGCAGCCAAACTTCCGGACAAACGGCGACCGGGGAGCTGTTTTTT CASSQTSGQTATGELFF TRBV3-1/TRBV3-2 - TRBJ2-2 -
TGTGCCAGCAGGGGTAGCGGTTCAGGCACCGGGGAGCTGTTTTTT CASRGSGSGTGELFF TRBV9 - TRBJ2-2 -
TGTGCCAGCAGCGACTCCCGCACAGATACGCAGTATTTT CASSDSRTDTQYF TRBV6-6 - TRBJ2-3 -
TGTGCCAGCAGCACCAGGTCGCTGAACACTGAAGCTTTCTTT CASSTRSLNTEAFF TRBV21-1 - TRBJ1-1 -
TGTGCCAGCAGTCTATCAGGGGTGGGCAATCAGCCCCAGCATTTT CASSLSGVGNQPQHF TRBV7-2 - TRBJ1-5 -
TGTGCCAGTACCCGGACAGGGGTTGCAACTAATGAAAAACTGTTTTTT CASTRTGVATNEKLFF TRBV19 TRBD1 TRBJ1-4 -
TGTGCCTCCAGAGGGCAGGGGTATCAGCCCCAGCATTTT CASRGQGYQPQHF TRBV19 - TRBJ1-5 -
TGTGCCAGCAGCGTACAGACAGGGGAATTCTACGAGCAGTACTTC CASSVQTGEFYEQYF TRBV9 TRBD1 TRBJ2-7 -
TGTGCCAGCAGCTTGGGGCGGGATCAGCCCCAGCATTTT CASSLGRDQPQHF TRBV5-8 - TRBJ1-5 -
TGTGCCAGCAGCAGGGACAGGGGCGGCAATCAGCCCCAGCATTTT CASSRDRGGNQPQHF TRBV7-6 TRBD1 TRBJ1-5 -
TGTGCCACCCAAACAGGGGACAATAATTCACCCCTCCACTTT CATQTGDNNSPLHF TRBV6-5 TRBD1 TRBJ1-6 -
TGCAGCGTTGTCGGCCAAGGGACAGGACTGAACACTGAAGCTTTCTTT CSVVGQGTGLNTEAFF TRBV29-1 TRBD1 TRBJ1-1 once
TGTGCCAGCAGCAAGGGACAGGGGCTCAATCAGCCCCAGCATTTT CASSKGQGLNQPQHF TRBV9 TRBD1 TRBJ1-5 -
TGTGCCAGCAGTTTTGAGGGTTGGACTGAAGCTTTCTTT CASSFEGWTEAFF TRBV28 - TRBJ1-1 -
TGTGCCTGGAGTATACCGGGACAGGGTAAACTGTTTTTT CAWSIPGQGKLFF TRBV30 TRBD1 TRBJ1-4 -
TGTGCCAGCAGCTTGTTGTGGGAGGGCCTCTCCGAGCAGTACTTC CASSLLWEGLSEQYF TRBV5-6 TRBD2 TRBJ2-7 -
TGTGCCAGCAGCTTAAATTCCGCGTCGAATGAGCAGTTCTTC CASSLNSASNEQFF TRBV7-3 - TRBJ2-1 -
TGCGCCAGCAGCCAAGAGGCGGCAACCTCCTACAATGAGCAGTTCTTC CASSQEAATSYNEQFF TRBV4-1 - TRBJ2-1 -
TGTGCCAGCAGCTTATCTGCCGGGTACGAGCAGTACTTC CASSLSAGYEQYF TRBV7-3 - TRBJ2-7 -
TGTGCCACGCGGGGCTCGGAGAATTCCTACGAGCAGTACTTC CATRGSENSYEQYF TRBV5-4 - TRBJ2-7 -
TGTGCCAGCAGGGGACAGGGGCTGGGCACTGAAGCTTTCTTT CASRGQGLGTEAFF TRBV27 TRBD1 TRBJ1-1 -
TGTGCCAGCAGCCATTCTAGCGGGCGTGGTGAGACCCAGTACTTC CASSHSSGRGETQYF TRBV3-1/TRBV3-2 TRBD2 TRBJ2-5 -
TGTGCCAGCAGCGCCGGTCTGAACACCGGGGAGCTGTTTTTT CASSAGLNTGELFF TRBV7-3 - TRBJ2-2 -
TGTGCCAGCAGTTACCGGACGGGAGGAGGCTATGGCTACACCTTC CASSYRTGGGYGYTF TRBV6-5 - TRBJ1-2 -
TGTGCCAGCAGTTTAAGGGACAGACAAGCTTTCTTT CASSLRDRQAFF TRBV28 TRBD1 TRBJ1-1 -
TGCGCCAGCAACCGGGGGGACGCTACCGGGGAGCTGTTTTTT CASNRGDATGELFF TRBV5-1 TRBD2 TRBJ2-2 -
TGTGCCAGCAGCCCCCGGACTAGCGGGGGGGCCGCCTACAATGAGCAGTTCTTC CASSPRTSGGAAYNEQFF TRBV4-2 TRBD2 TRBJ2-1 -
TGTGCCAGCAGCCCCCGTACCGGGGAGCTGTTTTTT CASSPRTGELFF TRBV9 - TRBJ2-2 -